Here is one TCR beta chain with its context. The CDR3 runs to 14 residues. Germline CDR1 reads SGHNT; CDR2 reads YYREEE (reference sequence). V lost 0 bases to trimming and J lost 4 bases, with 7 bases between them. Sequencing was performed with immunoSEQ multiplex PCR; in TCRdb, only in-frame clones are kept and a portion is missing. The sample has some 38,000 clones; around 80% are singletons. The record originates from a study of blood T cell repertoires in COVID-19. The specimen was peripheral blood. The chain combines TRBV5-4 with TRBJ1-4, with no clear D. This receptor was identified in a man in his sixties with COVID-19, enrolled during active disease. The CDR3 protein is CASSLDSGNEKLFF. The CDR3 DNA follows: TGTGCCAGCAGCTTGGACAGCGGTAATGAAAAACTGTTTTTT.